This record covers a single T cell receptor beta chain. Trimming removed 4 bases from V and 2 bases from J; junction bases left unmatched: 5. The CDR3 runs 14 residues. Germline CDR1 SGHNT, CDR2 YYREEE (reference sequence). Measured with immunoSEQ multiplex PCR; TCRdb has only the in-frame clones, and not every one. The data hold under 150,000 clones, with about 84% observed a single time. The data derive from a study of blood T cell repertoires in COVID-19. Study-level background: Both acute and convalescent COVID-19 samples were obtained from the United States, Italy and Spain.

This receptor was taken from a man aged 55 to 70 with active or convalescent COVID-19. Sequenced material: peripheral blood. The V call is TRBV5-4, the J call TRBJ1-2, with 7 nucleotides matching TRBD1. The DNA for the CDR3 is TGTGCCAGCAGCGCATCGGGACAGAACTATGGCTACACCTTC. This translates into CASSASGQNYGYTF.